The rows below give T cell receptor beta chains drawn from one sample of a study of T cells in Graves' hyperthyroidism and ophthalmopathy. TCRdb itself ran the multiplex PCR reads through MiXCR, one entry per CDR3 protein. This sample yields roughly 170,000 distinct CDR3 sequences, of which more than 15% are seen a single time; about 31% belongs to the top ten. Sequencing was performed on blood. The receptor source for this set is a woman between 45 and 65 years old with Graves' hyperthyroidism. The CDR3 runs from the conserved cysteine through the conserved F or W. The D gene is left open where the match is weak. Part of the rows lack a size; the others show once, few, many or a class for expanded clones.

d_gene: TRBD1; v_gene: TRBV7-8; j_gene: TRBJ2-7; abundance: many; CDR3aa: CASSHQGTGGVGGTYEQYF; CDR3nt: TGTGCCAGCAGCCACCAGGGGACAGGGGGAGTTGGGGGGACCTACGAGCAGTACTTC
d_gene: TRBD2; v_gene: TRBV27; j_gene: TRBJ2-2; abundance: many; CDR3aa: CASSLIGGVYNTGELFF; CDR3nt: TGTGCCAGCAGTTTAATCGGGGGGGTTTATAACACCGGGGAGCTGTTTTTT
d_gene: TRBD1; v_gene: TRBV9; j_gene: TRBJ2-2; abundance: many; CDR3aa: CASSVEGATGELFF; CDR3nt: TGTGCCAGCAGCGTCGAGGGGGCGACCGGGGAGCTGTTTTTT
d_gene: TRBD2; v_gene: TRBV9; j_gene: TRBJ2-3; abundance: many; CDR3aa: CASSVESSGATDTQYF; CDR3nt: TGTGCCAGCAGCGTAGAGTCTAGCGGGGCGACAGATACGCAGTATTTT
d_gene: NA; v_gene: TRBV7-9; j_gene: TRBJ1-1; abundance: NA; CDR3aa: CASSLWTNGEAFF; CDR3nt: TGTGCCAGCAGCCTATGGACCAATGGTGAAGCTTTCTTT
d_gene: TRBD1; v_gene: TRBV19; j_gene: TRBJ1-5; abundance: many; CDR3aa: CASTWDRATNQPQHF; CDR3nt: TGTGCCAGTACCTGGGACAGGGCGACCAATCAGCCCCAGCATTTT
d_gene: NA; v_gene: TRBV7-9; j_gene: TRBJ1-2; abundance: many; CDR3aa: CASSAQGRGVDGYTF; CDR3nt: TGTGCCAGCAGCGCACAGGGCAGGGGAGTAGATGGCTACACCTTC
d_gene: NA; v_gene: TRBV19; j_gene: TRBJ1-5; abundance: many; CDR3aa: CASSIRGNQPQHF; CDR3nt: TGTGCCAGTAGTATCCGCGGAAATCAGCCCCAGCATTTT
d_gene: NA; v_gene: TRBV19; j_gene: TRBJ1-2; abundance: NA; CDR3aa: CASSRNGNGYTF; CDR3nt: TGTGCCAGTAGTCGGAACGGAAATGGCTACACCTTC
d_gene: NA; v_gene: TRBV19; j_gene: TRBJ2-5; abundance: NA; CDR3aa: CASSPQERGRETQYF; CDR3nt: TGTGCCAGTAGTCCCCAGGAAAGAGGGAGGGAGACCCAGTACTTC
d_gene: TRBD1; v_gene: TRBV7-3; j_gene: TRBJ1-1; abundance: many; CDR3aa: CASSLIGGNTEAFF; CDR3nt: TGTGCCAGCAGTTTAATAGGGGGCAACACTGAAGCTTTCTTT
d_gene: NA; v_gene: TRBV6-5; j_gene: TRBJ2-3; abundance: many; CDR3aa: CASSYSGKGSDTQYF; CDR3nt: TGTGCCAGCAGTTACTCGGGCAAGGGGTCAGATACGCAGTATTTT
d_gene: NA; v_gene: TRBV2; j_gene: TRBJ1-3; abundance: many; CDR3aa: CASSVYRGPGNTIYF; CDR3nt: TGTGCCAGCAGTGTGTATCGGGGGCCTGGAAACACCATATATTTT
d_gene: TRBD1; v_gene: TRBV18; j_gene: TRBJ1-4; abundance: NA; CDR3aa: CASSHGTGYEKLFF; CDR3nt: TGTGCCAGCTCACACGGGACAGGGTATGAAAAACTGTTTTTT
d_gene: TRBD1; v_gene: TRBV2; j_gene: TRBJ2-2; abundance: many; CDR3aa: CASSRTGLTNTGELFF; CDR3nt: TGTGCCAGCAGTAGGACAGGTCTTACGAACACCGGGGAGCTGTTTTTT
d_gene: TRBD1; v_gene: TRBV19; j_gene: TRBJ2-7; abundance: many; CDR3aa: CASSIGQGNTYEQYF; CDR3nt: TGTGCCAGTAGTATAGGACAGGGCAACACCTACGAGCAGTACTTC
d_gene: NA; v_gene: TRBV18; j_gene: TRBJ2-7; abundance: many; CDR3aa: CASSPQGTYEQYF; CDR3nt: TGTGCCAGCTCACCACAGGGTACCTACGAGCAGTACTTC
d_gene: NA; v_gene: TRBV5-6; j_gene: TRBJ1-5; abundance: NA; CDR3aa: CASSLWGTGGRRDQPQHF; CDR3nt: TGTGCCAGCAGCTTGTGGGGGACGGGGGGCCGGAGGGACCAGCCCCAGCATTTT
d_gene: TRBD1; v_gene: TRBV7-3; j_gene: TRBJ2-2; abundance: many; CDR3aa: CASSLLGGRIGELFF; CDR3nt: TGTGCCAGCAGCTTATTAGGGGGCAGGATCGGGGAGCTGTTTTTT
d_gene: TRBD1; v_gene: TRBV10-3; j_gene: TRBJ1-6; abundance: few; CDR3aa: CATKTGVSSYNSPLHF; CDR3nt: TGTGCCACCAAAACAGGGGTCAGCTCCTATAATTCACCCCTCCACTTT
d_gene: NA; v_gene: TRBV19; j_gene: TRBJ2-3; abundance: NA; CDR3aa: CASSISRSTDTRYF; CDR3nt: TGTGCCAGTAGTATCAGTCGATCCACAGATACGCGGTATTTT
d_gene: NA; v_gene: TRBV6-1; j_gene: TRBJ1-3; abundance: many; CDR3aa: CASKAGPRHGGNTIYF; CDR3nt: TGTGCCAGCAAGGCCGGGCCACGGCACGGTGGAAACACCATATATTTT
d_gene: TRBD1; v_gene: TRBV20-1; j_gene: TRBJ2-7; abundance: many; CDR3aa: CSASSGGDLYEQYF; CDR3nt: TGCAGTGCTAGCTCAGGGGGAGATCTTTACGAGCAGTACTTC
d_gene: TRBD1; v_gene: TRBV18; j_gene: TRBJ1-1; abundance: many; CDR3aa: CASSWTGMNTEAFF; CDR3nt: TGTGCCAGCTCCTGGACAGGGATGAACACTGAAGCTTTCTTT
d_gene: TRBD2; v_gene: TRBV14; j_gene: TRBJ2-5; abundance: NA; CDR3aa: CASSQPWGGKETQYF; CDR3nt: TGTGCCAGCAGCCAACCCTGGGGGGGGAAGGAGACCCAGTACTTC
d_gene: NA; v_gene: TRBV12-3/TRBV12-4; j_gene: TRBJ1-6; abundance: few; CDR3aa: CASSLQSSYNSPPHF; CDR3nt: TGTGCCAGCAGTTTACAGAGCTCCTATAATTCACCCCCCCACTTT
d_gene: NA; v_gene: TRBV5-1; j_gene: TRBJ1-6; abundance: many; CDR3aa: CASSPGGGDSPLHF; CDR3nt: TGCGCCAGCAGCCCGGGAGGTGGAGATTCACCCCTCCACTTT
d_gene: NA; v_gene: TRBV7-9; j_gene: TRBJ1-3; abundance: few; CDR3aa: CASSLRLRDTWTIYF; CDR3nt: TGTGCCAGCAGCTTAAGGCTGAGGGATACATGGACCATATATTTT
d_gene: NA; v_gene: TRBV7-2; j_gene: TRBJ1-1; abundance: many; CDR3aa: CASSLEAYLNTEAFF; CDR3nt: TGTGCCAGCAGCTTAGAAGCATATTTGAACACTGAAGCTTTCTTT
d_gene: NA; v_gene: TRBV4-1; j_gene: TRBJ1-2; abundance: few; CDR3aa: CASSPDTRNYGYTF; CDR3nt: TGCGCCAGCAGCCCGGACACGAGAAACTATGGCTACACCTTC
d_gene: TRBD1; v_gene: TRBV3-1; j_gene: TRBJ1-5; abundance: many; CDR3aa: CASSQQGGYQPQHF; CDR3nt: TGTGCCAGCAGCCAGCAGGGGGGATATCAGCCCCAGCATTTT